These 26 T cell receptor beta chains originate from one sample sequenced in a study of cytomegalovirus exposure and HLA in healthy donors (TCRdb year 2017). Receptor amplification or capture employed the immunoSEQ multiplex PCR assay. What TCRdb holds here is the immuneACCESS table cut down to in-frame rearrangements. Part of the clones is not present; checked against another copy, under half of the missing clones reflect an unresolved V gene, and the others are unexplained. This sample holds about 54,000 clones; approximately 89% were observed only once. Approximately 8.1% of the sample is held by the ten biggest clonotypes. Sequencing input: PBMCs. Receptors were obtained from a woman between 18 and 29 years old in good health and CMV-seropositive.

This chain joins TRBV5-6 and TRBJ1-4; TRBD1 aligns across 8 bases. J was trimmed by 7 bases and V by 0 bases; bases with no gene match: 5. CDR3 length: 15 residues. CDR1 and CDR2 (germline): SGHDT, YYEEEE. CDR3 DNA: TGTGCCAGCAGCTTGGCTGCAGGGGGCGGTGAAAAACTGTTTTTT. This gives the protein CASSLAAGGGEKLFF.

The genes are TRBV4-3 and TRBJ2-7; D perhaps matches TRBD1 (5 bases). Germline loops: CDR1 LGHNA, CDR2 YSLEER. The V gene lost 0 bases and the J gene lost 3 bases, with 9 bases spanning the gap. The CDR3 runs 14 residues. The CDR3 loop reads CASSQDRRVYEQYF. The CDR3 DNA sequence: TGCGCCAGCAGCCAAGATCGCAGGGTCTACGAGCAGTACTTC.

In DNA form, the CDR3 reads TGTGCCAGCAGCTTGGCCCTGAACACTAACTATGGCTACACCTTC. This translates into CASSLALNTNYGYTF. V and J are TRBV5-4 and TRBJ1-2; D ambiguous. The CDR3 length is 15 residues. Germline V CDR1 and CDR2: SGHNT, YYREEE (reference sequence). Trimming took off 0 bases at V and 0 bases at J, with 9 bases between the two ends. Drawing the rest from reference TRBV5-4 and TRBJ1-2, the complete variable domain is ETGVTQSPTHLIKTRGQQVTLRCSSQSGHNTVSWYQQALGQGPQFIFQYYREEENGRGNFPPRFSGLQFPNYSSELNVNALELDDSALYLCASSLALNTNYGYTFGSGTRLTVV.

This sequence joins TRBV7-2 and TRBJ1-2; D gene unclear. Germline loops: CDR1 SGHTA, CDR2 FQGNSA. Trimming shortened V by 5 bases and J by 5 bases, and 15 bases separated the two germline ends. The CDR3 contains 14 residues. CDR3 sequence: CASSPDRGSYGYTF. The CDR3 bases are TGTGCCAGCAGCCCAGATCGAGGGTCATATGGCTACACCTTC.

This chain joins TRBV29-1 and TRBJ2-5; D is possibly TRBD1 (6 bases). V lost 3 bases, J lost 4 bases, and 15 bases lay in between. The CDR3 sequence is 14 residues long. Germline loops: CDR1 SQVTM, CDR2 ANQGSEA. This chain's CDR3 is CSVDPRDNTETQYF. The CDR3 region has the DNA TGCAGCGTTGACCCCCGGGACAACACAGAGACCCAGTACTTC.

In DNA, the CDR3 is TGTGCCAGCAGTTTAAGGGACAGGGGGCTCACCGGGGAGCTGTTTTTT. The encoded protein is CASSLRDRGLTGELFF. V usage is TRBV27 and J usage is TRBJ2-2; TRBD1 agrees at 12 bases. Per the germline V gene, CDR1 is MNHEY and CDR2 is SMNVEV (reference sequence). The J segment lost 4 bases and the V segment lost 2 bases, leaving 2 bases of the junction unmatched. The CDR3 is 16 residues long.

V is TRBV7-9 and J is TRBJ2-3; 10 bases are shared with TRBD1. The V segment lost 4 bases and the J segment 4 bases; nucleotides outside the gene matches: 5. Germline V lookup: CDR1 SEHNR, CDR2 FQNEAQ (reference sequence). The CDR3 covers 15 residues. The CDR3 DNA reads TGTGCCAGCAGCTACCGGGACAGGGGCCCAGATACGCAGTATTTT. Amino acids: CASSYRDRGPDTQYF.

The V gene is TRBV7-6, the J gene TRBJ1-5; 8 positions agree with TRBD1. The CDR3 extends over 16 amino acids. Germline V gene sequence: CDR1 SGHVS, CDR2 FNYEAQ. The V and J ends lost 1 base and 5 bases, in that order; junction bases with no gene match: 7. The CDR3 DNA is TGTGCCAGCAGCTTAGGAAGCAGGGGGCTCTATCAGCCCCAGCATTTT. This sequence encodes CASSLGSRGLYQPQHF.

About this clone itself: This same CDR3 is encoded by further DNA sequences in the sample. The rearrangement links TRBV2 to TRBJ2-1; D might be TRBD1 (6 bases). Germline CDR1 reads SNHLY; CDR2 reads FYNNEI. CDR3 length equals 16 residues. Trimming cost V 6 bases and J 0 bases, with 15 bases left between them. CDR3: CASSVRTASSYNEQFF. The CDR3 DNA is TGTGCCAGCAGCGTTCGGACAGCGAGCTCCTACAATGAGCAGTTCTTC.

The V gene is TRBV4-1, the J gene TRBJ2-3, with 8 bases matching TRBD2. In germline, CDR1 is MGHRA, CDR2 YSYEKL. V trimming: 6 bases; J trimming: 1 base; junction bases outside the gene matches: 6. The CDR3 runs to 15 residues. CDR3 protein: CASSGSGARTDTQYF. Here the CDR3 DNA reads TGCGCCAGCAGTGGTAGCGGGGCACGCACAGATACGCAGTATTTT.

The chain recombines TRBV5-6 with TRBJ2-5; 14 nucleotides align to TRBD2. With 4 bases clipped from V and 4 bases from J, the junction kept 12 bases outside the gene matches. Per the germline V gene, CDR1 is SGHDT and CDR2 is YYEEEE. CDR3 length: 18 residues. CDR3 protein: CASSQGLAGAPGGETQYF. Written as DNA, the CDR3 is TGTGCCAGCAGCCAGGGACTAGCGGGGGCCCCTGGGGGAGAGACCCAGTACTTC.

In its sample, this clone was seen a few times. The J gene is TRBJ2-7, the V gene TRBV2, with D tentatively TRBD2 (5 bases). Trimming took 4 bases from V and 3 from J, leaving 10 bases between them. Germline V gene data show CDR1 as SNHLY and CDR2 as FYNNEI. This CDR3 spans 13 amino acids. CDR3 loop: CASSGDEGYEQYF. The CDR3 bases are TGTGCCAGCAGTGGAGACGAGGGCTACGAGCAGTACTTC.

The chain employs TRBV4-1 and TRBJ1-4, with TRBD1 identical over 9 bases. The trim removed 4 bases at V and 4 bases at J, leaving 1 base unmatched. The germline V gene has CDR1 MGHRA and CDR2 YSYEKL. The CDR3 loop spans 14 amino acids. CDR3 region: CASSRQGDNEKLFF. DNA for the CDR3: TGCGCCAGCAGCCGACAGGGGGATAATGAAAAACTGTTTTTT.

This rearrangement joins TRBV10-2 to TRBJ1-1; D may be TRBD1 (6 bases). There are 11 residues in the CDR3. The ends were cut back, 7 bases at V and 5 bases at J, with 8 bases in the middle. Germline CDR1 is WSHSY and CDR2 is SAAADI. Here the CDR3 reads CASIQGTEAFF. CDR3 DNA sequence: TGCGCCAGCATTCAGGGGACTGAAGCTTTCTTT.

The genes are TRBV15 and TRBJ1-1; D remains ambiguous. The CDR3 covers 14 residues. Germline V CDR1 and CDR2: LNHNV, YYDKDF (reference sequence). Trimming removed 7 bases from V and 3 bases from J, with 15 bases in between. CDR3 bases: TGTGCCACCAAGCCCCGGGGAGTGGACACTGAAGCTTTCTTT. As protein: CATKPRGVDTEAFF.

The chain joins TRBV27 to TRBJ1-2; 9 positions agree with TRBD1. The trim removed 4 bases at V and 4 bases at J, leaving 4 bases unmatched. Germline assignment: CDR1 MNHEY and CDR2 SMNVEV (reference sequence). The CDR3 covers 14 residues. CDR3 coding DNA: TGTGCCAGCAGTTCTACAGGGGGCTTCTATGGCTACACCTTC. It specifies CASSSTGGFYGYTF.

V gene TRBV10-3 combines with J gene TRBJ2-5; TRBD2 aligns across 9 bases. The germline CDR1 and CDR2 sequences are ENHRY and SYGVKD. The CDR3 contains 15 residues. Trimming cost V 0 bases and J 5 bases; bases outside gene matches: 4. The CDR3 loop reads CAISESGLASETQYF. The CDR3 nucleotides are TGTGCCATCAGTGAGTCGGGACTAGCCAGTGAGACCCAGTACTTC.

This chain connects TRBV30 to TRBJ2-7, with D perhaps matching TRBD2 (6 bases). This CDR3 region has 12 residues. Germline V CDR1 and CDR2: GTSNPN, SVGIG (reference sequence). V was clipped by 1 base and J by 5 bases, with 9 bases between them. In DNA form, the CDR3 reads TGTGCCTGGAGTGGGGACTTTGACGAGCAGTACTTC. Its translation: CAWSGDFDEQYF.

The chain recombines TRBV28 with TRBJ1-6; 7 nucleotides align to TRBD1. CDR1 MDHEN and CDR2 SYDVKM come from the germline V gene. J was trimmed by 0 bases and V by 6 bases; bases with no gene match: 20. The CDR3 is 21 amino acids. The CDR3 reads CASRGEGGRLGWGSYNSPLHF. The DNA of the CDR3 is TGTGCCAGCAGGGGAGAAGGGGGCCGGCTGGGCTGGGGCTCCTATAATTCACCCCTCCACTTT.

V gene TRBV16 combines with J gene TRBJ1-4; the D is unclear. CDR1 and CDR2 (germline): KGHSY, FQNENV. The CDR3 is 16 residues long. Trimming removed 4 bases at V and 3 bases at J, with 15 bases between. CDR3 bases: TGTGCCAGCAGCCCAGGTGCCCCCCGGCCTAATGAAAAACTGTTTTTT. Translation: CASSPGAPRPNEKLFF.

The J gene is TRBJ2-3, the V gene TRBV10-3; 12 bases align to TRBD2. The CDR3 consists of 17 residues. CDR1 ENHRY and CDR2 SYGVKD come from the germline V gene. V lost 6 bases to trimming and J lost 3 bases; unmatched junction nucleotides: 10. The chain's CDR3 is CAISGRLAGVITDTQYF. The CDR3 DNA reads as TGTGCCATCAGCGGCCGACTAGCGGGGGTCATAACAGATACGCAGTATTTT.

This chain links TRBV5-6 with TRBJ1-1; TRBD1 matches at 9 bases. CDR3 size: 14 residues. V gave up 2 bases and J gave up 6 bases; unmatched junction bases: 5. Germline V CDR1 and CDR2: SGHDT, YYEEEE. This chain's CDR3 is CASSFHRGLSEAFF. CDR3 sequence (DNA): TGTGCCAGCAGCTTTCACAGGGGGCTCTCTGAAGCTTTCTTT. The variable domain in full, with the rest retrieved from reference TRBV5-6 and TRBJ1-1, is DAGVTQSPTHLIKTRGQQVTLRCSPKSGHDTVSWYQQALGQGPQFIFQYYEEEERQRGNFPDRFSGHQFPNYSSELNVNALLLGDSALYLCASSFHRGLSEAFFGQGTRLTVV.

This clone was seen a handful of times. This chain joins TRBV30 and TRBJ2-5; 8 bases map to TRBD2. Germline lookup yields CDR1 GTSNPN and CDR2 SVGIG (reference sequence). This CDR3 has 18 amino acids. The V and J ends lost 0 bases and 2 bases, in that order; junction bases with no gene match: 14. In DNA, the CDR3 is TGTGCCTGGAGTGTACCCCAAAGGGCTAGCGGGCTACAAGAGACCCAGTACTTC. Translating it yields CAWSVPQRASGLQETQYF.

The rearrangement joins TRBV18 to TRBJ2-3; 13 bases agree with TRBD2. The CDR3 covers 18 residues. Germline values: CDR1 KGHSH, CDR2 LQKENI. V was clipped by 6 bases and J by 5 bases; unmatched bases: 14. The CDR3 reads CASSRTSGRSLTVDTQYF. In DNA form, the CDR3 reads TGTGCCAGCTCGCGGACTAGCGGGAGAAGTTTGACTGTAGATACGCAGTATTTT.

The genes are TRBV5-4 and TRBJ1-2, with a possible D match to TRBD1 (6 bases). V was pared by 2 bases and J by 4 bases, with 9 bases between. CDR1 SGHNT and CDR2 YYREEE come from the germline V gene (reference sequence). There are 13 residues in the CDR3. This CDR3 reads CASSLTGSYGYTF. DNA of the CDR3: TGTGCCAGCAGCTTAACAGGGTCCTATGGCTACACCTTC.

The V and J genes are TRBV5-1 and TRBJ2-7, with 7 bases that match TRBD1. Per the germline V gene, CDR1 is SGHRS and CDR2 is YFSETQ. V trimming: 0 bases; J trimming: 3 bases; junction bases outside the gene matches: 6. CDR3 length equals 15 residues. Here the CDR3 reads CASSLATGTLYEQYF. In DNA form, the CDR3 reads TGCGCCAGCAGCTTGGCGACAGGGACACTCTACGAGCAGTACTTC.